The clone carrying this TCR beta chain was counted ten times or more. Its target is unknown. MiXCR, run by TCRdb on the 5' RACE reads, gives a single entry per CDR3 protein. This table has some 16,000 distinct CDR3 sequences, roughly 8.2% appearing once. This specimen belongs to a study of CD8 T cells in ankylosing spondylitis. General study results and limits: A motif in TCR beta, a set of about eight highly homologous variants, appeared characteristic of ankylosing spondylitis blood.

Material: blood. This sequence originates from a male donor with ankylosing spondylitis or in good health (not recorded which).

CDR3 amino acids: CSAPEAGRYDEQFF. The CDR3 DNA follows: TGCAGTGCCCCGGAAGCGGGCCGCTATGATGAGCAGTTCTTC. The chain employs TRBV20-1 and TRBJ2-1, with TRBD2 as a possible D gene (6 bases). The CDR3 is 14 residues long. V lost 6 bases, J lost 8 bases, and 20 bases lay in between. Germline V lookup: CDR1 DFQATT, CDR2 SNEGSKA (reference sequence).